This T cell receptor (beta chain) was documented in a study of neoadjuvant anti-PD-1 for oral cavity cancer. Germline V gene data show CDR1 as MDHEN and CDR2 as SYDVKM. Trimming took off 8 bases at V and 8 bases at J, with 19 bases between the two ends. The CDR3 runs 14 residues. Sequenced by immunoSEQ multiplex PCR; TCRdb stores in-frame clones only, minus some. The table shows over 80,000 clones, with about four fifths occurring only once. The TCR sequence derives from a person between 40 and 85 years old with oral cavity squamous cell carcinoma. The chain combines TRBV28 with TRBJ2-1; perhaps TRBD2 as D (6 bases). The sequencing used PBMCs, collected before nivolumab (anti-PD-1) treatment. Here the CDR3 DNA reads TGTGCCAGCCGTGTCCCGACTAGTCTTGATGAGCAGTTCTTC. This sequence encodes CASRVPTSLDEQFF.